These 26 T cell receptor beta chains originate from one sample sequenced in a study of blood T cells in healthy people across ages. Then a second PCR, running roughly 6 to 12 cycles, was carried out with a sample-barcoded 5' primer and a J-beta primer mix. TCRdb used MiXCR to reprocess the 5' RACE reads, holding one entry per CDR3 protein. Of fewer than 1,000,000 distinct CDR3 sequences listed, 46% are singletons. Sequencing was done on a sample of blood. The receptors derive from an elderly man in good health.

The V and J genes are TRBV15 and TRBJ2-5, with D tentatively TRBD1 (6 bases). CDR1 and CDR2 from the germline V gene are LNHNV and YYDKDF (reference sequence). CDR3 length equals 15 residues. V was clipped by 1 base and J by 4 bases, with 13 bases between them. CDR3 in DNA: TGTGCCACCAGCAGAGCAGGGGCACGAGGAGAGACCCAGTACTTC. Protein product: CATSRAGARGETQYF.

V is TRBV7-2 and J is TRBJ2-7; 16 bases are a match to TRBD2. The CDR3 totals 17 residues. The V gene's germline CDR1 is SGHTA and CDR2 FQGNSA. Trimming cost V 0 bases and J 5 bases; bases outside gene matches: 4. The CDR3 is CASSLAGTSGREDEQYF. The CDR3 nucleotides read TGTGCCAGCAGCTTAGCCGGGACTAGCGGGAGGGAGGACGAGCAGTACTTC.

The chain employs TRBV20-1 and TRBJ2-3, with 13 bases matching TRBD2. With 0 bases clipped from V and 4 bases from J, the junction kept 16 bases outside the gene matches. CDR1 is DFQATT and CDR2 is SNEGSKA in the germline V gene (reference sequence). The length of the CDR3 is 20 residues. The CDR3 DNA reads TGCAGTGCTAGAGAGGTTTCGATTGGCTATGGGACTAGCGGGGCAGATACGCAGTATTTT. Translated: CSAREVSIGYGTSGADTQYF.

This chain links TRBV6-5 with TRBJ2-3; 8 bases fit TRBD2. V trimming: 0 bases; J trimming: 2 bases; junction bases outside the gene matches: 4. There are 16 residues in the CDR3. Germline values: CDR1 MNHEY, CDR2 SVGAGI. Written as DNA, the CDR3 is TGTGCCAGCAGTTACTCCCCGGGAGGGCACACAGATACGCAGTATTTT. This gives the protein CASSYSPGGHTDTQYF.

The rearrangement uses TRBV2 and TRBJ2-1; TRBD2 aligns across 8 bases. The germline CDR1 and CDR2 sequences are SNHLY and FYNNEI. Trimming cost V 7 bases and J 7 bases; bases outside gene matches: 9. The CDR3 is 14 amino acids. In DNA, the CDR3 is TGTGCCAGCAAACAGCGGGAGACTAAGAATGAGCAGTTCTTC. Translating gives CASKQRETKNEQFF.

The chain employs TRBV29-1 and TRBJ2-1; tentatively, D is TRBD1 or TRBD2 (5 bases each). The CDR3 consists of 12 residues. The germline CDR1 and CDR2 sequences are SQVTM and ANQGSEA. The V end lost 7 bases, the J end lost 8 bases, and 15 bases lay between the germline ends. The CDR3 spells CSARAAGDEQFF. CDR3 nucleotides: TGCAGCGCCAGGGCCGCGGGCGATGAGCAGTTCTTC.

Concerning this clonotype: The junction and the germline gene differ at one end; a read error may be behind it. The chain joins TRBV12-3 or TRBV12-4 to TRBJ2-1, with unresolved D. The CDR3 covers 14 residues. The CDR3 spells CASLDGSSYSEQFF. The CDR3 nucleotides read TGTGCCAGCTTGGACGGAAGCTCCTACAGTGAGCAGTTCTTC.

The chain has TRBV10-3 and TRBJ2-1; TRBD2 agrees at 11 bases. The CDR3 consists of 16 residues. The junction had 11 bases not matched to a gene; V was cut back by 8 bases and J by 5 bases. The germline V gene has CDR1 ENHRY and CDR2 SYGVKD. The CDR3 reads CAIGDNGLAGHNEQFF. Written as DNA, the CDR3 is TGTGCCATCGGCGACAACGGACTAGCGGGCCACAATGAGCAGTTCTTC.

J is TRBJ2-1 and V is TRBV4-3, with D uncertain. V was cut by 0 bases and J by 9 bases, with 12 bases left in between. Per the germline V gene, CDR1 is LGHNA and CDR2 is YSLEER. The CDR3 consists of 14 residues. CDR3 DNA sequence: TGCGCCAGCAGCCAAGATCCCACGATAGGTGAGCAGTTCTTC. Protein sequence: CASSQDPTIGEQFF.

This clonotype has just a few counts. This CDR3 is CASSLGTVLQETQYF. Written as DNA, the CDR3 is TGCGCCAGCAGCTTGGGGACAGTCCTTCAAGAGACCCAGTACTTC. This sequence joins TRBV5-1 and TRBJ2-5; TRBD1 might be the D (6 bases). Germline V gives CDR1 SGHRS, CDR2 YFSETQ. V lost 0 bases and J lost 2, with 11 bases in between. The CDR3 loop spans 15 amino acids.

The chain links TRBV4-3 to TRBJ1-2; D call uncertain. CDR3 length: 14 residues. Trimming stripped 0 bases from V and 8 bases from J, with 13 bases between. The germline CDR1 and CDR2 sequences are LGHNA and YSLEER. The CDR3 protein is CASSQDQAGVGYTF. DNA of the CDR3: TGCGCCAGCAGCCAAGATCAGGCGGGAGTGGGCTACACCTTC.

With respect to this clonotype: A much larger clone differs by one base, so this may be a read error. The CDR3, as DNA: TGTGCCAGCAGCTTAGGCCCGCGGGACATTCAGTACTTC. Translation gives CASSLGPRDIQYF. The chain couples TRBV7-2 to TRBJ2-4; a possible D gene is TRBD2 (5 bases). The CDR3 extends over 13 amino acids. Germline V gene sequence: CDR1 SGHTA, CDR2 FQGNSA. The ends were cut back, 1 base at V and 8 bases at J, with 9 bases in the middle.

V is TRBV9 and J is TRBJ2-3; the match to TRBD2 covers 11 bases. V shed 3 bases and J 5 bases; nucleotides not matched to a gene: 11. Per germline, CDR1 SGDLS and CDR2 YYNGEE. The CDR3 covers 17 residues. The CDR3 DNA sequence: TGTGCCAGCAGCGCCAACCGACTAGCGGGGAATGTAGATACGCAGTATTTT. Protein: CASSANRLAGNVDTQYF.

This clonotype came up a few times. The chain has TRBV12-3 or TRBV12-4 and TRBJ2-2; D ambiguous. The V end lost 5 bases, the J end lost 4 bases, and 5 bases lay between the germline ends. The CDR3 consists of 12 residues. The CDR3, as DNA: TGTGCCAGCAGTACGTCCACCGGGGAGCTGTTTTTT. Its translation: CASSTSTGELFF.

V gene TRBV4-2 combines with J gene TRBJ1-6; 8 nucleotides match TRBD1. CDR3 size: 16 residues. The trim removed 4 bases at V and 4 bases at J, leaving 6 bases unmatched. Germline CDR1 and CDR2: LGHNA and YNFKEQ. CDR3 sequence reads: CASSPDGQGYNSPLHF. The CDR3 DNA reads TGTGCCAGCAGCCCGGACGGACAGGGATATAATTCACCCCTCCACTTT.

Worth noting for this clonotype: A much larger clone differs from this one at a single base, so this may be a read error. The CDR3 region is CASSTRQPQETQFF. CDR3 in DNA: TGTGCCAGCAGCACCCGACAGCCGCAAGAGACCCAGTTCTTC. This sequence joins TRBV13 and TRBJ2-5; D may be TRBD1 (5 bases). The J call may be mistaken, given a closer DNA end match to TRBJ2-1. Germline V gene sequence: CDR1 PRHDT, CDR2 FYEKMQ (reference sequence). The CDR3 runs to 14 residues.

A remark on this clonotype: Germline and junction disagree at one end, which may indicate a read error. V is TRBV4-3 and J is TRBJ2-7; D is unclear. Germline V gene lookup returns CDR1 LGHNA and CDR2 YSLEER. The CDR3 runs to 14 residues. The CDR3, as DNA: TGCGCCTGCAGCCATAGAACAGACTCCTACGAGCAGTACTTC. It codes for CACSHRTDSYEQYF.

The CDR3 protein is CASGLRGSYGYTF. In DNA form, the CDR3 reads TGTGCCAGCGGCCTACGGGGCAGCTATGGCTACACCTTC. J is TRBJ1-2 and V is TRBV9; tentatively, D is TRBD1 (5 bases). V lost 7 bases to trimming and J lost 4 bases, with 14 bases between them. From germline, CDR1 is SGDLS and CDR2 YYNGEE. CDR3 size: 13 residues.

The chain joins TRBV12-3 or TRBV12-4 to TRBJ1-2; 8 nucleotides match TRBD1. Losses at the gene ends were 4 bases for V and 4 bases for J; bases not matched to a gene: 11. There are 16 residues in the CDR3. CDR3 bases: TGTGCCAGCAGTTCAGGACAGGGAACACACAGCTATGGCTACACCTTC. It is translated as CASSSGQGTHSYGYTF.

The chain employs TRBV19 and TRBJ2-4, with D possibly TRBD1 on 5 matching bases. The CDR3 runs 16 residues. Germline V gene sequence: CDR1 LNHDA, CDR2 SQIVND (reference sequence). The V end lost 5 bases, the J end lost 0 bases, and 14 bases lay between the germline ends. The CDR3 nucleotides read TGTGCCAGTAGTTCAAGCAGGGTTGAAGCCAAAAACATTCAGTACTTC. Its translation: CASSSSRVEAKNIQYF.

The DNA of the CDR3 is TGCGCCAGCAGCCAAGATGTTCAGGATCCCTACGAGCAGTACTTC. Translated: CASSQDVQDPYEQYF. The V gene is TRBV4-3, the J gene TRBJ2-7; D gene ambiguous. The CDR3 spans 15 residues. Germline V lookup: CDR1 LGHNA, CDR2 YSLEER. V was pared by 0 bases and J by 2 bases, with 11 bases between.

This clonotype was seen only once. This clone may be a read error of a much larger clone one base away. V usage is TRBV9 and J usage is TRBJ2-7; D is uncertain. The CDR3 is made up of 15 amino acids. Germline CDR1 reads SGDLS; CDR2 reads YYNGEE. Trimming removed 3 bases at V and 7 bases at J, with 20 bases between. The CDR3 DNA reads TGTGCCAGCAGCGAATTCGGATCCAACTACAATGAGCAGTACTTC. This encodes CASSEFGSNYNEQYF. The variable domain in full, completed from reference TRBV9 and TRBJ2-7, reads DSGVTQTPKHLITATGQRVTLRCSPRSGDLSVYWYQQSLDQGLQFLIQYYNGEERAKGNILERFSAQQFPDLHSELNLSSLELGDSALYFCASSEFGSNYNEQYFGPGTRLTVT.

This clonotype was observed a few times. V usage is TRBV5-6 and J usage is TRBJ2-1; D ambiguous. From germline, CDR1 is SGHDT and CDR2 YYEEEE. V was cut by 2 bases and J by 0 bases, with 6 bases left in between. CDR3 size: 14 residues. This chain's CDR3 is CASSLRRSYNEQFF. The CDR3 DNA is TGTGCCAGCAGCTTAAGACGCTCCTACAATGAGCAGTTCTTC.

This chain joins TRBV30 and TRBJ1-2, with D possibly matching TRBD1 (5 bases). This CDR3 has 13 amino acids. Trimming shortened V by 2 bases and J by 4 bases, and 11 bases separated the two germline ends. Looked up from germline, CDR1 is GTSNPN and CDR2 is SVGIG (reference sequence). The CDR3, as DNA: TGTGCCTGGAGTCATGGGGCGGCCTATGGCTACACCTTC. Amino acids: CAWSHGAAYGYTF.

Of note for this clonotype: A read error may explain this, as a much larger clone is one base away. This rearrangement joins TRBV9 to TRBJ2-3, with a tentative D call TRBD2 (6 bases). Germline V gene lookup returns CDR1 SGDLS and CDR2 YYNGEE. This CDR3 is 15 amino acids long. The CDR3 coding sequence is TGTGCCAGCAGCCCGAGCGGTCATTCGGGAGATGCGCAGTATTTT. It translates to CASSPSGHSGDAQYF.

This chain connects TRBV29-1 to TRBJ2-3; 8 nucleotides align to TRBD1. This CDR3 has 12 residues. V lost 7 bases to trimming and J lost 4 bases; unmatched junction nucleotides: 4. Looked up from germline, CDR1 is SQVTM and CDR2 is ANQGSEA. The CDR3 DNA reads as TGCAGCGCCAAACAGGGGGCAGATACGCAGTATTTT. This translates into CSAKQGADTQYF.